These T cell receptor beta chains were read from a single sample in a study of T-cell memory formation after mild COVID-19. One entry per CDR3 protein, called by TCRdb with MiXCR from the 5' RACE reads. The sample has roughly 130,000 distinct CDR3 sequences, approximately 5.9% seen once. The sequenced sample consisted of PBMCs or a T cell subset sorted from them (not recorded which). These receptors were obtained from an adult woman who had mild COVID-19 (a few samples of this study predate the infection). Cell type and time point are not known. CDR3s include the opening cysteine and the closing phenylalanine or tryptophan. Each record gives: CDR3 protein, V gene, CDR3 length, J gene.

CASSLLRDYEQYF	TRBV5-1	13	TRBJ2-7
CASTPTQGWNTEAFF	TRBV12-3/TRBV12-4	15	TRBJ1-1
CASTPGQGRNTEAFF	TRBV19	15	TRBJ1-1
CAASSTAFEGYTF	TRBV19	13	TRBJ1-2
CASSKVPEGREQFF	TRBV7-9	14	TRBJ2-1
CASSLNRSPYEQYF	TRBV7-9	14	TRBJ2-7
CASSVVRNTEAFF	TRBV4-3	13	TRBJ1-1
CATSDPGLAQRNEQFF	TRBV24-1	16	TRBJ2-1
CSGARAGNQPQHF	TRBV20-1	13	TRBJ1-5
CASSVQGSGNTIYF	TRBV9	14	TRBJ1-3
CASSRDLNTEAFF	TRBV7-9	13	TRBJ1-1
CATAPGQPTDTQYF	TRBV24-1	14	TRBJ2-3
CASTRSGGGTQYF	TRBV12-3/TRBV12-4	13	TRBJ2-5
CASSWGRVNQETQYF	TRBV12-3/TRBV12-4	15	TRBJ2-5
CASSQDSTNYGYTF	TRBV4-2	14	TRBJ1-2
CASSPGLAGLETQYF	TRBV2	15	TRBJ2-5
CASSEAVEWEPDGYTF	TRBV6-1	16	TRBJ1-2
CASSPSGDRIRSGEQYF	TRBV12-3/TRBV12-4	17	TRBJ2-7
CRSRGNPQRGSPLHF	TRBV20-1	15	TRBJ1-6
CASSPLARNTEAFF	TRBV12-3/TRBV12-4	14	TRBJ1-1
CASSQVVFEAFF	TRBV14	12	TRBJ1-1
CSVATGDEQFF	TRBV29-1	11	TRBJ2-1
CASSIRQGTDTQYF	TRBV19	14	TRBJ2-3
CSVNSGRGTEAFF	TRBV29-1	13	TRBJ1-1
CASSRTERAFF	TRBV5-1	11	TRBJ1-1
CASTLAGDPSSYNEQFF	TRBV5-6	17	TRBJ2-1
CASSPPPITGGSAFF	TRBV18	15	TRBJ1-1
CASRPRPGTGETEAFF	TRBV12-3/TRBV12-4	16	TRBJ1-1
CASEDRGGGNTIYF	TRBV19	14	TRBJ1-3
CASSFSGDLGDTQYF	TRBV12-3/TRBV12-4	15	TRBJ2-3
CASSRDGTRLDTQYF	TRBV11-2	15	TRBJ2-3
CASSNFGALNSPLHF	TRBV12-3/TRBV12-4	15	TRBJ1-6
CSVEPPARKTEAFF	TRBV29-1	14	TRBJ1-1
CASSIPGTGKGYEQFF	TRBV11-2	16	TRBJ2-1
CAISEEGYNEQFF	TRBV10-3	13	TRBJ2-1
CASSLDHETQYF	TRBV5-1	12	TRBJ2-5
CASSPSWDRTSRHEQYF	TRBV18	17	TRBJ2-7
CASINTGTGSYEQYF	TRBV7-9	15	TRBJ2-7
CASSLSGHRDDTQYF	TRBV5-1	15	TRBJ2-3